This T cell receptor (beta chain) was identified in a study of identical twins. Germline lookup yields CDR1 DFQATT and CDR2 SNEGSKA (reference sequence). The V segment lost 3 bases and the J segment 1 base; nucleotides outside the gene matches: 3. The CDR3 has 14 amino acids. Study observations and caveats: Possibly, invariant MAIT and iNKT cells partly confounded zero-insertion analyses. The study found that models underestimated out-of-frame TCR alpha sharing in monozygotic twins. Out-of-frame alpha sequences common to twins exhibited an excess of low generation probability.

This clonotype has a handful of counts. No antigen is known for it. A universal primer site arose from template switching, and cDNA bore unique molecular identifiers. MiXCR was run by TCRdb on the 5' RACE reads, yielding one entry per CDR3 protein. The data hold about 660,000 distinct CDR3 sequences, with about 9.4% observed a single time. These data were likewise used in another study, on yellow fever vaccine responses in identical twins.

Sample: PBMCs. This clonotype originated in a young woman in good health. This sequence joins TRBV20-1 and TRBJ2-7, with 10 bases identical to TRBD2. CDR3 bases: TGCAGTGCTAGCCTAGCGGGAGAATCCTACGAGCAGTACTTC. Translating it yields CSASLAGESYEQYF.